This T cell receptor beta chain was captured by sequencing in a study of post-analysis software for immune sequencing data. In the study overall: Relapsing-remitting, secondary progressive and progressive-relapsing multiple sclerosis were all included among the disease courses. Study-level results: Comparison of patients with controls showed roughly five TRBV segments more frequent in patients, TRBV5-6, TRBV5-1 and TRBV20-1 among them. There was significantly lower normalized Chao1 diversity in multiple sclerosis patients than in controls.

The CDR3 runs to 16 residues. Germline CDR1 MNHEY, CDR2 SMNVEV (reference sequence). J gave up 3 bases and V 3 bases, and 8 bases lay outside the gene matches. This clonotype was counted ten times or more. Its cognate antigen is unknown. Incorporated into the TCR beta cDNA libraries were unique molecular identifiers, which served to reduce PCR and sequencing biases. Around 450,000 cDNA molecules were recovered from an input of about 1 to 10 million T cells. Each CDR3 protein gets one entry after TCRdb re-called the PCR reads with MiXCR. Of roughly 180,000 distinct CDR3 sequences listed, about 32% are singletons.

What was sequenced was blood. This rearrangement joins TRBV27 to TRBJ2-7; 10 positions agree with TRBD1. The source of this sequence is a girl between 5 and 17 years old with multiple sclerosis. The CDR3 region is CASSFSWTGGVYEQYF. CDR3 bases: TGTGCCAGCAGTTTTTCATGGACAGGGGGGGTCTACGAGCAGTACTTC.